This T cell receptor beta chain was sequenced in a study of blood T cell repertoires in COVID-19. Looking at the study overall: In each case, the material was cDNA or gDNA derived from T cells, B-cell-depleted T cells, or PBMCs.

TCRdb's copy holds only in-frame clones and misses some; the assay was immunoSEQ multiplex PCR. Among 60,000 to 75,000 clones, 79% were seen once, and the ten largest hold around 10%. This CDR3 spans 15 amino acids. Trimming removed 5 bases at V and 1 base at J, with 12 bases between. Germline V gene sequence: CDR1 MNHEY, CDR2 SVGAGI. Sample: peripheral blood. The chain recombines TRBV6-5 with TRBJ1-3; no reliable D call. This sequence originates from a woman aged 50 to 60 with acute or convalescent COVID-19. DNA for the CDR3: TGTGCCAGCAGTCCGACGGGGAAATCTGGAAACACCATATATTTT. Encoded protein: CASSPTGKSGNTIYF.